The clone carrying this TCR beta chain has a handful of counts. Its specificity is unknown. PCR involved 60 Vbeta and 13 Jbeta primers. The table came from immunoSEQ multiplex PCR; TCRdb's copy has only in-frame clones and leaves some out. This sample has 60,000 to 70,000 clones, with roughly 70% found just once. The data were obtained in a study of cytomegalovirus exposure and HLA in healthy donors. Study observations and caveats: In a later analysis, specific HLA alleles were associated with approximately 17,000 TCR beta sequences at a 0.05 false discovery rate. TCR beta chains numbering some 150 were designated cytomegalovirus-associated.

Sequencing input: PBMCs. The sequence was obtained from a man aged 45-60 years in good health and CMV-seropositive.

CDR3 in amino acids: CASSLLAGGQFF. The DNA for the CDR3 is TGTGCCAGCAGCTTACTAGCGGGAGGGCAGTTCTTC. This chain joins TRBV7-6 and TRBJ2-1, with TRBD2 matching over 11 bases. Germline CDR1 is SGHVS and CDR2 is FNYEAQ. V shed 2 bases and J 12 bases; nucleotides not matched to a gene: 0. The CDR3 is 12 residues long.